This T cell receptor beta chain originates from a study of blood T cell repertoires in COVID-19. About the study: Sites across the United States, Italy and Spain contributed samples from acute and convalescent COVID-19. The analysed material was cDNA or gDNA that came from T cells, B-cell-depleted T cells, or PBMCs.

V was shortened by 3 bases and J by 4 bases, with 14 bases between the two germline ends. Germline CDR1 is SGHTA and CDR2 is FQGNSA. The CDR3 spans 15 residues. The authors' processing: Amplifying reference gene primers gave estimates of nucleated cell counts. Clones were read by immunoSEQ multiplex PCR, and TCRdb kept only the in-frame ones, dropping some. That table gives V, J and clone size, and the DNA gave D and trimming. The sample contains over 150,000 clones, about 79% of which appear only once. V usage is TRBV7-2 and J usage is TRBJ2-3, with D possibly TRBD1 on 6 matching bases. Source material: peripheral blood. The origin of this receptor is a human donor in a cohort sampled during active COVID-19. CDR3 region: CASSFTTGAPDTQYF. The CDR3 DNA reads TGTGCCAGCAGCTTCACGACAGGTGCCCCAGATACGCAGTATTTT.